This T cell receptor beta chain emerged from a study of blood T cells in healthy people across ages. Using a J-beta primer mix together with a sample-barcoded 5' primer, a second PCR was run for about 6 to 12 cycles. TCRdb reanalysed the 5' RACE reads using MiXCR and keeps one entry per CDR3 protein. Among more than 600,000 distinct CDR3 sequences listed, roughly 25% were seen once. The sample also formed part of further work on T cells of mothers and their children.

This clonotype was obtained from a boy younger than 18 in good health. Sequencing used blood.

CDR3 coding DNA: TGTGCCAGCAGACCCTGGGGGATGAACACTGAAGCTTTCTTT. As protein: CASRPWGMNTEAFF. The chain recombines TRBV7-9 with TRBJ1-1, with D perhaps matching TRBD1 (5 bases). Germline V gene lookup returns CDR1 SEHNR and CDR2 FQNEAQ (reference sequence). This CDR3 region has 14 residues. V lost 6 bases and J lost 0, with 11 bases in between.